This TCR beta chain was identified in a study of control samples from healthy donors and cancer patients. CDR1 and CDR2 (germline): GTSNPN, SVGIG (reference sequence). CDR3 length: 13 amino acids. Trimming cost V 4 bases and J 9 bases, with 13 bases left between them. Measured with immunoSEQ multiplex PCR; TCRdb has only the in-frame clones, and not every one. The sample contains some 130,000 clones, 92% of which appear only once. Specimen: blood. The clonotype comes from a woman aged 45-60 years in good health. The rearrangement uses TRBV30 and TRBJ1-6; D gene unclear. As DNA, the CDR3 is TGTGCCTGGACATCCGAGGATGGTTCACCCCTCCACTTT. Translating it yields CAWTSEDGSPLHF.